This T cell receptor beta chain originates from a study of T cell changes during pregnancy in multiple sclerosis. The CDR3 covers 13 residues. The V end was cut by 3 bases, the J end by 1 base, with 7 bases between. From germline, CDR1 is SNHLY and CDR2 FYNNEI. Generated by immunoSEQ multiplex PCR, the TCRdb table keeps only in-frame clones and is missing some. The repertoire holds under 50,000 clones, 90% to 95% seen once, with approximately 8.6% in the top ten. V is TRBV2 and J is TRBJ2-7; no definite D call. The input for sequencing was CD8+ T cells from peripheral blood mononuclear cells, taken in the third trimester of pregnancy. The source is a female donor with multiple sclerosis, enrolled in a pregnancy study. This CDR3 reads CASSDYRSYEQYF. CDR3 DNA sequence: TGTGCCAGCAGTGACTACAGATCCTACGAGCAGTACTTC.